These T cell receptor beta chains were read from a single sample in a study of blood T cell repertoires in COVID-19. The protocol was immunoSEQ multiplex PCR, while the TCRdb copy is restricted to in-frame clones and leaves out a portion. This sample has about 150,000 clones, with about 79% found just once. Sequences were obtained from PBMCs or T cells enriched from blood (not recorded which). The receptors stem from a man aged 50-59 years who had recovered from COVID-19. Both conserved end residues are part of each CDR3. D genes are given only for firm matches. Clone size is given for some rows only: seen once, a few or many times, or a class if the clone is expanded.

V	length	D	size	J	CDR3	DNA
TRBV5-1	13	.	.	TRBJ1-2	CASSPLSGDGYTF	TGCGCCAGCAGCCCCCTCAGTGGTGATGGCTACACCTTC
TRBV3-1/TRBV3-2	15	.	.	TRBJ1-1	CASSQVMGAGTEAFF	TGTGCCAGCAGCCAAGTGATGGGGGCCGGCACTGAAGCTTTCTTT
TRBV19	14	.	.	TRBJ2-3	CASSISEQTDTQYF	TGTGCCAGTAGTATTAGCGAACAAACAGATACGCAGTATTTT
TRBV19	15	TRBD2	.	TRBJ2-3	CASSLASGNTDTQYF	TGTGCCAGTAGTTTGGCTAGCGGGAACACAGATACGCAGTATTTT
TRBV24-1	15	TRBD1	.	TRBJ1-6	CATSDFRTGNSPLHF	TGTGCCACCAGTGATTTTAGGACAGGGAATTCACCCCTCCACTTT
TRBV6-2/TRBV6-3	14	.	.	TRBJ1-6	CASSIQVYNSPLHF	TGTGCCAGCAGCATACAGGTTTATAATTCACCCCTCCACTTT
TRBV7-8	15	.	.	TRBJ2-2	CASSLSQAGTGELFF	TGTGCCAGCAGCTTATCACAGGCAGGGACCGGGGAGCTGTTTTTT
TRBV11-1	15	.	.	TRBJ2-1	CASMSGAFFNNEQFF	TGTGCCAGCATGAGTGGGGCATTCTTCAACAATGAGCAGTTCTTC
TRBV7-8	17	.	once	TRBJ1-4	CASSLGGYRVTNEKLFF	TGTGCCAGCAGCTTAGGGGGTTACAGGGTAACTAATGAAAAACTGTTTTTT
TRBV28	15	TRBD2	.	TRBJ2-1	CASSLRLAGDNEQFF	TGTGCCAGCAGCTTACGACTAGCGGGGGACAATGAGCAGTTCTTC
TRBV30	12	.	.	TRBJ1-1	CAWSLTYAEAFF	TGTGCCTGGAGTTTGACATATGCTGAAGCTTTCTTT
TRBV3-1/TRBV3-2	15	TRBD1	.	TRBJ1-5	CASSQAGQGNQPQHF	TGTGCCAGCAGCCAGGCCGGACAGGGGAATCAGCCCCAGCATTTT
TRBV10-2	12	.	.	TRBJ1-5	CASSAGEQPQHF	TGCGCCAGCAGTGCGGGGGAACAGCCCCAGCATTTT
TRBV6-2/TRBV6-3	14	TRBD1	.	TRBJ1-1	CASSLEWDRREAFF	TGTGCCAGCAGTTTGGAGTGGGACAGGCGGGAAGCTTTCTTT
TRBV7-3	14	TRBD2	.	TRBJ2-2	CASSPGGPSGELFF	TGTGCCAGCAGCCCGGGGGGGCCTAGCGGGGAGCTGTTTTTT
TRBV28	15	TRBD2	once	TRBJ2-1	CASSQRASGWRGKFF	TGTGCCAGCAGTCAAAGGGCTAGCGGGTGGAGGGGTAAGTTCTTC
TRBV7-9	19	TRBD2	.	TRBJ2-2	CASSLANGLAGGDTGELFF	TGTGCCAGCAGCTTAGCGAACGGACTAGCGGGGGGGGACACCGGGGAGCTGTTTTTT
TRBV11-3	14	TRBD2	.	TRBJ2-1	CASSLGGNYNEQFF	TGTGCCAGCAGCTTGGGGGGGAACTACAATGAGCAGTTCTTC
TRBV4-1	13	TRBD1	.	TRBJ1-2	CASSQLGQIGYTF	TGCGCCAGCAGCCAGCTGGGACAGATAGGCTACACCTTC
TRBV5-4	15	TRBD1	.	TRBJ1-4	CASSTRQGFGEKLFF	TGTGCCAGCAGCACTCGACAGGGTTTCGGTGAAAAACTGTTTTTT